This T cell receptor (beta chain) was identified in a study of blood T cell repertoires in COVID-19. Whole-study context: There were acute and convalescent COVID-19 samples, and they came from the United States, Italy and Spain. Sources were T cells, B-cell-depleted T cells, or PBMCs; the material itself was cDNA or gDNA.

Authors' analysis steps: Amplification of reference gene primers was used by the study to estimate nucleated cell counts. TCRdb's table, derived via immunoSEQ multiplex PCR, lists solely in-frame clones and lacks some. The V and J calls and clone size were taken over from that table, and D and trimming were inferred from the DNA. Among about 410,000 clones listed, 75% to 90% were seen once. This TCR was recovered from a woman in her twenties or thirties with active or convalescent COVID-19. What was sequenced was peripheral blood.

CDR3 region: CASSDRLSGNTIYF. In nucleotides, the CDR3 is TGTGCCAGCTCGGACAGGCTCTCTGGAAACACCATATATTTT. The V call is TRBV27, the J call TRBJ1-3, with TRBD1 identical over 7 bases. The CDR3 runs to 14 residues. Germline CDR1 MNHEY, CDR2 SMNVEV (reference sequence). Trimming cost V 8 bases and J 0 bases; bases outside gene matches: 4.